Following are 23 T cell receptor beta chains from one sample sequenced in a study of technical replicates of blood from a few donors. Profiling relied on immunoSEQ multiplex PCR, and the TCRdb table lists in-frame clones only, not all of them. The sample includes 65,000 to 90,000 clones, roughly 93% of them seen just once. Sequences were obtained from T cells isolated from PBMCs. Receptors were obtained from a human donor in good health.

CDR3 sequence (DNA): TGTGCCAGCAGACCACAGGGGGCGAGCTATGGCTACACCTTC. Translating gives CASRPQGASYGYTF. The chain has TRBV6-5 and TRBJ1-2; 9 nucleotides agree with TRBD1. The V and J ends lost 6 bases and 4 bases, in that order; junction bases with no gene match: 6. This CDR3 is 14 amino acids long. CDR1 is MNHEY, CDR2 SVGAGI, per germline.

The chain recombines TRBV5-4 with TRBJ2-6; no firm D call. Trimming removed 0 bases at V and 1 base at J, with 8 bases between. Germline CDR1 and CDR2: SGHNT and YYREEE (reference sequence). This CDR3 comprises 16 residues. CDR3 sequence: CASSLGGESGANVLTF. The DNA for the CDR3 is TGTGCCAGCAGCTTGGGAGGTGAATCTGGGGCCAACGTCCTGACTTTC.

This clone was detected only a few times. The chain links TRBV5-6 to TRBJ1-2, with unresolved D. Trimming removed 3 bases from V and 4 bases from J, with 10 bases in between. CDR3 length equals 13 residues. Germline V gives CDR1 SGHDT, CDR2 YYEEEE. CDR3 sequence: CASSSPQSYGYTF. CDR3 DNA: TGTGCCAGCAGCTCTCCACAGAGCTATGGCTACACCTTC.

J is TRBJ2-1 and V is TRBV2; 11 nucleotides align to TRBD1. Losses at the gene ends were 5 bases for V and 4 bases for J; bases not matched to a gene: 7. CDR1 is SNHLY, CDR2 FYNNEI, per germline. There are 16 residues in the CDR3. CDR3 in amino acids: CASSTRTGGAYNEQFF. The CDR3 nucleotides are TGTGCCAGCAGTACTAGGACAGGGGGCGCTTACAATGAGCAGTTCTTC. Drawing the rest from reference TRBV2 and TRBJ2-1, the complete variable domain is EPEVTQTPSHQVTQMGQEVILRCVPISNHLYFYWYRQILGQKVEFLVSFYNNEISEKSEIFDDQFSVERPDGSNFTLKIRSTKLEDSAMYFCASSTRTGGAYNEQFFGPGTRLTVL.

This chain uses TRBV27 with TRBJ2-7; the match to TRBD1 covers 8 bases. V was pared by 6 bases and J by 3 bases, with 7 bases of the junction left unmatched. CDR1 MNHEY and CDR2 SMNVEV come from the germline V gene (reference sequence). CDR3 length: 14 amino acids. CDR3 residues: CASRVTGGLYEQYF. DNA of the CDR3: TGTGCCAGCAGAGTCACAGGGGGTCTCTACGAGCAGTACTTC.

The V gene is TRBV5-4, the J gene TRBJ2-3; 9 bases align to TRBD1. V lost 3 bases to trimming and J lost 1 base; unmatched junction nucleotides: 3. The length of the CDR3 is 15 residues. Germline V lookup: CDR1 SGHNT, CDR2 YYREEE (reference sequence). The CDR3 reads CASSYRDRGTDTQYF. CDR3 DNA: TGTGCCAGCAGCTACCGGGACAGGGGCACAGATACGCAGTATTTT. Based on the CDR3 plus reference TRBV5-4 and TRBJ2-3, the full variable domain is ETGVTQSPTHLIKTRGQQVTLRCSSQSGHNTVSWYQQALGQGPQFIFQYYREEENGRGNFPPRFSGLQFPNYSSELNVNALELDDSALYLCASSYRDRGTDTQYFGPGTRLTVL.

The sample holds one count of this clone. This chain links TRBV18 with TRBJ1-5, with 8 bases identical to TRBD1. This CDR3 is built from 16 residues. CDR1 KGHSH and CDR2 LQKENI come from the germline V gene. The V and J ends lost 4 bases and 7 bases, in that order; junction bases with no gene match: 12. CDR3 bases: TGTGCCAGCTCACGGGGAGAGACAGGGGCGGGACAGCCCCAGCATTTT. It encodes CASSRGETGAGQPQHF.

The CDR3 DNA sequence: TGTGCCAGCAGCTTCGTGGACAGGGGAGAAGCTTTCTTT. Its protein is CASSFVDRGEAFF. The genes are TRBV7-8 and TRBJ1-1, with 9 bases identical to TRBD1. CDR1 is SGHVS, CDR2 FQNEAQ, per germline. The CDR3 is made up of 13 amino acids. After removal of 3 bases from V and 8 bases from J, the junction contained 4 bases not matched to a gene.

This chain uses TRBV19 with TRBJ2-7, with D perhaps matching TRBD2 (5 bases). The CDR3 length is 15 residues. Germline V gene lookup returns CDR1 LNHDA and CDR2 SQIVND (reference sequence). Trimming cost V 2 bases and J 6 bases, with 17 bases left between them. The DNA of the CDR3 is TGTGCCAGTAGTATAAGGTTAATTGAGGGATGCGAGCAGTACTTC. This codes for CASSIRLIEGCEQYF.

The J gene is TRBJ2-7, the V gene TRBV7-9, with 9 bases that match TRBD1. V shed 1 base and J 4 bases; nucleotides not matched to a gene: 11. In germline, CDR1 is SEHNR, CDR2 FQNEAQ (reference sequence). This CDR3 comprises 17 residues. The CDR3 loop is CASSLETGTGSFYEQYF. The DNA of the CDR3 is TGTGCCAGCAGCTTAGAGACCGGGACAGGGAGTTTTTACGAGCAGTACTTC.

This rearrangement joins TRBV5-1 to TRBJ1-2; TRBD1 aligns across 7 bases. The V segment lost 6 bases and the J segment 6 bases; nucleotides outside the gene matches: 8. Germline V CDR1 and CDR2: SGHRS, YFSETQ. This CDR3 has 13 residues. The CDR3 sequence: CASKTGWEDGYTF. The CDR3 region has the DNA TGCGCCAGCAAGACAGGGTGGGAAGATGGCTACACCTTC.

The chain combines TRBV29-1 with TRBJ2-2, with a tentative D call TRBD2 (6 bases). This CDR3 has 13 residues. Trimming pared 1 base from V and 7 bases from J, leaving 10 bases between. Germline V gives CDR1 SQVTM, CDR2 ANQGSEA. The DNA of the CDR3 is TGCAGCGTTGAAGGGCGCGGGGACGGGGAGCTGTTTTTT. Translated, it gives CSVEGRGDGELFF.

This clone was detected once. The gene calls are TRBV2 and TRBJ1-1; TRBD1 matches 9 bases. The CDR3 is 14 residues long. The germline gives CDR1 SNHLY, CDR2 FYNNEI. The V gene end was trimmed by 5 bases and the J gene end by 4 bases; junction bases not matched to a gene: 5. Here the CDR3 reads CASSMTGGVTEAFF. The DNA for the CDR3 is TGTGCCAGCAGTATGACAGGGGGTGTCACTGAAGCTTTCTTT.

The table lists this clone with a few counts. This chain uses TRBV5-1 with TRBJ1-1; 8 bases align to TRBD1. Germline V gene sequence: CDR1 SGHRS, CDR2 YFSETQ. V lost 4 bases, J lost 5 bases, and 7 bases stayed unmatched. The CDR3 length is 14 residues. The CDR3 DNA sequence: TGCGCCAGCAGCGGCATGACAGGGGCGACTGAAGCTTTCTTT. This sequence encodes CASSGMTGATEAFF.

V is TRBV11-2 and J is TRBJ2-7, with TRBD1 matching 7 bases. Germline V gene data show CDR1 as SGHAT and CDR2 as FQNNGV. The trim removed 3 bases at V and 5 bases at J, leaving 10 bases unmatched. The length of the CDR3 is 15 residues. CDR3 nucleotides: TGTGCCAGCAGCTTCTTGAGGGGGCGCTTAAACGAGCAGTACTTC. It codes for CASSFLRGRLNEQYF.

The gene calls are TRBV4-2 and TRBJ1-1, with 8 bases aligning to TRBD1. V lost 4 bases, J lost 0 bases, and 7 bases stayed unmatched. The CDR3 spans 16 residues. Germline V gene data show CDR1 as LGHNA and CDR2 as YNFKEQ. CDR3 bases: TGTGCCAGCAGCCTAGACAGGGGACCGATGAACACTGAAGCTTTCTTT. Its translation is CASSLDRGPMNTEAFF.

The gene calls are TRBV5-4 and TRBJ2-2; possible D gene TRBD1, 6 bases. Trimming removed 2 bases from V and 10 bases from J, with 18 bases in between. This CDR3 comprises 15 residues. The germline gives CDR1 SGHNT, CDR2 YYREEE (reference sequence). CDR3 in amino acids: CASSLKDQGNEELFF. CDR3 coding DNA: TGTGCCAGCAGCTTAAAGGACCAGGGGAATGAGGAGCTGTTTTTT.

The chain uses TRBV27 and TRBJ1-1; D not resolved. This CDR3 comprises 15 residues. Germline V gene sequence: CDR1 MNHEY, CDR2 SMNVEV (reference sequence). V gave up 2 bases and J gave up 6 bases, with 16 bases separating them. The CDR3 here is CASSLRPSVEAEAFF. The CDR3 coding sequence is TGTGCCAGCAGTTTAAGGCCTTCGGTAGAGGCTGAAGCTTTCTTT.

CDR3 region: CASSLVPTISSSYEQYF. The CDR3 DNA is TGCGCCAGCAGCTTGGTCCCGACTATTAGCAGCTCCTACGAGCAGTACTTC. V is TRBV5-1 and J is TRBJ2-7; D may be TRBD2 (5 bases). Trimming left V 0 bases short and J 0 bases short, with 16 bases between. CDR3 length equals 17 residues. From germline, CDR1 is SGHRS and CDR2 YFSETQ.

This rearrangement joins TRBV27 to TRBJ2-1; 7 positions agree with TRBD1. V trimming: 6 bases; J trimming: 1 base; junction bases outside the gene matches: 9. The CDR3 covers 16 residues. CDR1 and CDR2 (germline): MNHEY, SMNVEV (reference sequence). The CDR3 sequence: CASRPTRGLSYNEQFF. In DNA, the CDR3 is TGTGCCAGCAGGCCAACCAGGGGGTTATCCTACAATGAGCAGTTCTTC.

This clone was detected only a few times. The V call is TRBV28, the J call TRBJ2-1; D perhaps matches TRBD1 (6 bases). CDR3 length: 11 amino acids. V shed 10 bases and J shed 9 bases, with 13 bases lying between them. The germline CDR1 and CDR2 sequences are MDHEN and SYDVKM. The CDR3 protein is CATGQSIEQFF. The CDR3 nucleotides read TGTGCCACAGGACAGTCTATTGAGCAGTTCTTC.

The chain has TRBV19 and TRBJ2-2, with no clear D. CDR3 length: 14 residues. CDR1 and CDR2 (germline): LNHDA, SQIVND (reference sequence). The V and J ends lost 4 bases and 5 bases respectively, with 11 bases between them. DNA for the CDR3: TGTGCCAGTAGTACGGTCTCCCGGACCGGGGAGCTGTTTTTT. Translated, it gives CASSTVSRTGELFF.

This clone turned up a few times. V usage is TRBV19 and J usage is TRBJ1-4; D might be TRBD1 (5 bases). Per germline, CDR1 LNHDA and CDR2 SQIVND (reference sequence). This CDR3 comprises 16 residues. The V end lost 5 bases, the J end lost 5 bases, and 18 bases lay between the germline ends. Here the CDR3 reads CASSRQATVGNEKLFF. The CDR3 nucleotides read TGTGCCAGTAGTCGGCAAGCGACAGTTGGGAATGAAAAACTGTTTTTT.